The 7 T cell receptor beta chains below come from one sample, sequenced in a study of blood T cell repertoires in COVID-19. Clones were sequenced by immunoSEQ multiplex PCR, and TCRdb holds only the in-frame ones, with some missing. The table lists just under 250,000 clones, roughly 89% of them singletons. Sequenced sample: PBMCs or T cells enriched from blood (not recorded which). The receptor source for this set is a woman aged 30 to 39 who had recovered from COVID-19.

The chain links TRBV27 to TRBJ2-3, with 8 bases fitting TRBD2. The germline V gene has CDR1 MNHEY and CDR2 SMNVEV (reference sequence). The CDR3 covers 17 residues. The V segment lost 4 bases and the J segment 2 bases; nucleotides outside the gene matches: 11. In DNA form, the CDR3 reads TGTGCCAGCAGTTCGGTCTGGGCTAGCGGGCCCACAGATACGCAGTATTTT. Amino acid sequence: CASSSVWASGPTDTQYF.

The gene calls are TRBV19 and TRBJ1-5; TRBD1 agrees at 9 bases. Germline loops: CDR1 LNHDA, CDR2 SQIVND (reference sequence). V lost 4 bases, J lost 6 bases, and 10 bases stayed unmatched. The length of the CDR3 is 16 residues. The CDR3: CASSTTGGIAVQPQHF. The CDR3 DNA reads as TGTGCCAGTAGTACGACAGGGGGAATAGCGGTTCAGCCCCAGCATTTT.

The chain recombines TRBV24-1 with TRBJ2-1; 14 bases map to TRBD2. The CDR3 extends over 16 amino acids. Germline lookup yields CDR1 KGHDR and CDR2 SFDVKD. V shed 4 bases, J shed 10 bases, and the junction held 8 bases outside the gene matches. DNA for the CDR3: TGTGCCACCAGTGACCTCGGGACTAGCGGGAGCGGGGAGCAGTTCTTC. Its protein is CATSDLGTSGSGEQFF.

The V gene is TRBV5-6, the J gene TRBJ1-6; 7 nucleotides align to TRBD1. CDR1 SGHDT and CDR2 YYEEEE come from the germline V gene. After removal of 2 bases from V and 7 bases from J, the junction contained 18 bases not matched to a gene. The CDR3 extends over 19 amino acids. CDR3 coding DNA: TGTGCCAGCAGCTTATTACCCGGGACAGCCCGAGGAGTAAATTCACCCCTCCACTTT. Translated: CASSLLPGTARGVNSPLHF.

The chain uses TRBV6-5 and TRBJ2-7; D is ambiguous. Germline CDR1 and CDR2: MNHEY and SVGAGI. The V end was cut by 2 bases, the J end by 3 bases, with 11 bases between. The CDR3 loop spans 14 amino acids. The CDR3 DNA is TGTGCCAGCAGTTACCGAGGCGAAGGCTACGAGCAGTACTTC. Amino acid sequence: CASSYRGEGYEQYF.

This chain links TRBV9 with TRBJ1-2, with a possible D match to TRBD1 (5 bases). The length of the CDR3 is 14 residues. Germline V gene sequence: CDR1 SGDLS, CDR2 YYNGEE. V lost 0 bases to trimming and J lost 6 bases, with 12 bases between them. This CDR3 is CASSVATGPDGYTF. CDR3 in DNA: TGTGCCAGCAGCGTAGCTACAGGTCCGGATGGCTACACCTTC. The variable domain in full, completed from reference TRBV9 and TRBJ1-2, reads DSGVTQTPKHLITATGQRVTLRCSPRSGDLSVYWYQQSLDQGLQFLIQYYNGEERAKGNILERFSAQQFPDLHSELNLSSLELGDSALYFCASSVATGPDGYTFGSGTRLTVV.

This chain links TRBV30 with TRBJ1-5; D possibly corresponds to TRBD1 (5 bases). V lost 0 bases, J lost 11 bases, and 14 bases lay in between. This CDR3 is built from 13 residues. The germline gives CDR1 GTSNPN, CDR2 SVGIG (reference sequence). CDR3 amino acids: CAWSVSGSGAQHF. The CDR3 DNA sequence: TGTGCCTGGAGTGTCTCAGGGTCGGGGGCCCAGCATTTT.